This TCR beta chain was obtained from a study of T cell changes during pregnancy in multiple sclerosis. TCRdb's copy holds only in-frame clones and misses some; the assay was immunoSEQ multiplex PCR. The sample lists roughly 49,000 clones, 85% to 95% seen once, with less than 6.5% in the top ten. Unmatched junction bases numbered 6, after V lost 3 bases and J lost 4 bases. CDR1 and CDR2 from the germline V gene are SGDLS and YYNGEE. This CDR3 is 16 amino acids long. This specimen was CD8+ T cells from peripheral blood mononuclear cells, taken in the first trimester of pregnancy. The receptor was derived from a female donor with multiple sclerosis, enrolled in a pregnancy study. V is TRBV9 and J is TRBJ2-1; 11 bases agree with TRBD2. The CDR3 loop reads CASSATSGSRYNEQFF. The CDR3 coding sequence is TGTGCCAGCAGCGCCACTAGCGGGAGTAGGTACAATGAGCAGTTCTTC.